Presented here are 5 T cell receptor beta chains from one specimen sequenced in a study of cytomegalovirus exposure and HLA in healthy donors. Data came from immunoSEQ multiplex PCR; TCRdb stores just in-frame clones and leaves some out. There are some 250,000 clones in the sample; approximately 86% occur only once, and around 1.2% lies in the top ten. Sequencing input: PBMCs. Every receptor here comes from a woman in her 30s in good health and CMV-seropositive.

The chain has TRBV7-6 and TRBJ2-7, with D perhaps TRBD1 (6 bases). The CDR3 is made up of 14 amino acids. Trimming pared 2 bases from V and 6 bases from J, leaving 14 bases between. The V gene's germline CDR1 is SGHVS and CDR2 FNYEAQ. CDR3 sequence reads: CASSLTGRSIEQYF. In DNA, the CDR3 is TGTGCCAGCAGCTTAACAGGGAGAAGCATCGAGCAGTACTTC. Full variable domain (rest looked up from reference TRBV7-6 and TRBJ2-7): GAGVSQSPRYKVTKRGQDVALRCDPISGHVSLYWYRQALGQGPEFLTYFNYEAQQDKSGLPNDRFSAERPEGSISTLTIQRTEQRDSAMYRCASSLTGRSIEQYFGPGTRLTVT.

The chain carries TRBV6-1 and TRBJ2-3; no reliable D call. This CDR3 is built from 13 residues. CDR1 is MNHNS and CDR2 is SASEGT in the germline V gene. The V gene lost 8 bases and the J gene lost 1 base, with 10 bases spanning the gap. The CDR3 region has the DNA TGTGCCAGCCATCGCAGCGGCACAGATACGCAGTATTTT. It specifies CASHRSGTDTQYF.

The gene calls are TRBV6-5 and TRBJ1-5, with D perhaps matching TRBD1 (5 bases). The CDR3 extends over 14 amino acids. The V end lost 6 bases, the J end lost 7 bases, and 16 bases lay between the germline ends. The V gene's germline CDR1 is MNHEY and CDR2 SVGAGI. The chain's CDR3 is CASSPGGGDQPQHF. CDR3 DNA sequence: TGTGCCAGCAGCCCTGGGGGGGGAGACCAGCCCCAGCATTTT.

With respect to this clone: Other DNA sequences within the sample encode an identical CDR3. This chain links TRBV5-1 with TRBJ1-1, with D maybe TRBD1 (6 bases). This CDR3 is 14 amino acids long. Germline CDR1 and CDR2: SGHRS and YFSETQ. V lost 0 bases to trimming and J lost 3 bases, with 9 bases between them. In nucleotides, the CDR3 is TGCGCCAGCAGCTTGGTACAGGGAGACACTGAAGCTTTCTTT. It codes for CASSLVQGDTEAFF.

Turning to this clone: Other DNA sequences in this specimen translate into the identical CDR3. The V gene is TRBV5-1, the J gene TRBJ2-5, with D tentatively TRBD2 (6 bases). The V end was cut by 2 bases, the J end by 5 bases, with 10 bases between. The CDR3 is 13 residues long. The germline CDR1 and CDR2 sequences are SGHRS and YFSETQ. The CDR3 nucleotides are TGCGCCAGCAGCTTAGCCGGAGGGGAGACCCAGTACTTC. Protein: CASSLAGGETQYF.